Sequencing of this T cell receptor beta chain was carried out in a study of regulatory T cells in long-lasting Graves disease. Study conclusions and caveats: Repertoires from persistent disease leaned toward TRBV28, TRBJ1-2 and TRBJ2-5. Accuracy could have been hurt by small sample size.

This clonotype was detected ten times or more. Its matching antigen is unknown. Documented time point: persistent/refractory GD, antithyroid drugs over 5 years with positive TRAb. The TCR library was prepared using RNA isolated from PBMCs. This CDR3 spans 13 amino acids. Between the trimmed V and J ends, which lost 7 bases and 2 bases, there was a span of 11 bases. The V gene's germline CDR1 is SEHNR and CDR2 FQNEAQ (reference sequence). TCR beta libraries were built with iRepertoire HTBI primers and Arm-PCR of CDR3 regions. TCRdb reprocessed the multiplex PCR reads with MiXCR, giving one entry per CDR3 protein. Here the sample spans 350,000 to 500,000 distinct CDR3 sequences, 21% being singletons.

The receptor was derived from a female donor with Graves disease. Material: peripheral blood mononuclear cells (PBMCs), obtained when the disease was refractory, from a patient treated with antithyroid drugs. The chain combines TRBV7-9 with TRBJ2-5; unclear D gene. As DNA, the CDR3 is TGTGCCAGCACCCCGGAAGGTCAAGAGACCCAGTACTTC. This gives the protein CASTPEGQETQYF.